What follows are 12 T cell receptor beta chains derived from one specimen sequenced in a study of cytomegalovirus exposure and HLA in healthy donors. Researchers ran the PCR with 60 Vbeta and 13 Jbeta primers. Clones were read by immunoSEQ multiplex PCR, and TCRdb kept only the in-frame ones, dropping some. The sample lists about 130,000 clones; about 81% were seen once. Sequencing input: PBMCs. The receptor source for this set is a woman in her fifties or sixties in good health and CMV-seropositive.

This clone was counted a few times. The chain combines TRBV29-1 with TRBJ2-5; 9 positions agree with TRBD1. CDR3 length: 12 residues. V was clipped by 7 bases and J by 7 bases; unmatched bases: 7. Germline values: CDR1 SQVTM, CDR2 ANQGSEA. As DNA, the CDR3 is TGCAGCGCGGGGCGGGACAGGGCGACCCAGTACTTC. Protein sequence: CSAGRDRATQYF.

This clone was seen a few times. The gene calls are TRBV5-5 and TRBJ1-5, with 11 bases aligning to TRBD1. V trimming: 1 base; J trimming: 2 bases; junction bases outside the gene matches: 5. The CDR3 is 17 amino acids. CDR1 SGHKS and CDR2 YYEKEE come from the germline V gene (reference sequence). CDR3 in amino acids: CASSLSGQGGGNQPQHF. The CDR3 DNA reads TGTGCCAGCAGCTTGTCGGGACAGGGGGGAGGCAATCAGCCCCAGCATTTT.

This chain uses TRBV5-1 with TRBJ2-2; D not resolved. The V gene's germline CDR1 is SGHRS and CDR2 YFSETQ. The CDR3 spans 14 residues. The V end was cut by 0 bases, the J end by 4 bases, with 7 bases between. CDR3 amino acids: CASSLAGLTGELFF. In nucleotides, the CDR3 is TGCGCCAGCAGCTTGGCCGGTCTCACCGGGGAGCTGTTTTTT. The full variable domain, with the rest looked up from reference TRBV5-1 and TRBJ2-2, is KAGVTQTPRYLIKTRGQQVTLSCSPISGHRSVSWYQQTPGQGLQFLFEYFSETQRNKGNFPGRFSGRQFSNSRSEMNVSTLELGDSALYLCASSLAGLTGELFFGEGSRLTVL.

The chain couples TRBV5-1 to TRBJ1-1; D is undetermined. The V gene's germline CDR1 is SGHRS and CDR2 YFSETQ. The CDR3 length is 17 residues. V lost 0 bases, J lost 1 base, and 16 bases lay in between. Here the CDR3 reads CASSLAVIASANTEAFF. CDR3 nucleotides: TGCGCCAGCAGCTTGGCCGTGATAGCCTCCGCGAACACTGAAGCTTTCTTT.

A few counts support this clone. The J gene is TRBJ2-1, the V gene TRBV10-2, with unresolved D. Germline CDR1 is WSHSY and CDR2 is SAAADI. The CDR3 contains 16 residues. Trimming took 1 base from V and 2 from J, leaving 12 bases between them. Written as DNA, the CDR3 is TGCGCCAGCAGTGAGTTGCTAGACCCCCCCTACAATGAGCAGTTCTTC. Protein product: CASSELLDPPYNEQFF.

The rearrangement uses TRBV2 and TRBJ1-1; D is undetermined. The germline V gene has CDR1 SNHLY and CDR2 FYNNEI. V dropped 2 bases and J dropped 1 base, with 8 bases sitting between them. The CDR3 length is 14 residues. In nucleotides, the CDR3 is TGTGCCAGCAGTGAAATTAATAGGAACACTGAAGCTTTCTTT. Its translation: CASSEINRNTEAFF.

For the CDR3, the DNA is TGTGCCATCAGTGAGGGGGAGCGGGGCTCCTACGAGCAGTACTTC. It is translated as CAISEGERGSYEQYF. This chain uses TRBV10-3 with TRBJ2-7, with TRBD2 matching 7 bases. With V trimmed by 2 bases and J by 0 bases, 4 bases remained unmatched. This CDR3 contains 15 residues. CDR1 and CDR2 (germline): ENHRY, SYGVKD.

The rearrangement links TRBV25-1 to TRBJ2-1, with a weak D call TRBD1 (6 bases). Germline V lookup: CDR1 MGHDK, CDR2 SYGVNS. The CDR3 runs to 15 residues. V dropped 3 bases and J dropped 8 bases, with 17 bases sitting between them. CDR3 sequence (DNA): TGTGCCAGCAGTGAGGGACAAGGGTCCCTCGATGAGCAGTTCTTC. It is translated as CASSEGQGSLDEQFF.

The chain joins TRBV18 to TRBJ2-7, with TRBD1 matching over 10 bases. Germline CDR1 and CDR2: KGHSH and LQKENI. This CDR3 is 16 amino acids long. Trimming removed 2 bases from V and 3 bases from J; junction bases left unmatched: 7. CDR3 nucleotides: TGTGCCAGCTCACCATCAACCGGGACAGGGGTCTACGAGCAGTACTTC. Translating it yields CASSPSTGTGVYEQYF.

The V gene is TRBV28, the J gene TRBJ2-3; 9 bases are a match to TRBD2. Germline loops: CDR1 MDHEN, CDR2 SYDVKM. CDR3 length equals 15 residues. J lost 3 bases, V lost 5 bases, and 6 bases had no gene match. The CDR3 here is CASSITSGSTDTQYF. CDR3 nucleotides: TGTGCCAGCAGTATTACTAGCGGGTCAACAGATACGCAGTATTTT.

This sequence joins TRBV27 and TRBJ2-2, with TRBD1 as a possible D gene (6 bases). The germline V and J ends were trimmed by 3 bases and 0 bases, with 17 bases remaining between them. Germline CDR1 and CDR2: MNHEY and SMNVEV (reference sequence). The CDR3 is 18 amino acids. The CDR3: CASSFISLTGANTGELFF. The CDR3 region has the DNA TGTGCCAGCAGTTTCATATCACTGACAGGCGCGAACACCGGGGAGCTGTTTTTT.

The V gene is TRBV28, the J gene TRBJ2-7; a weak D match, TRBD1 (6 bases). Germline-derived CDR1 and CDR2 are MDHEN and SYDVKM. V was shortened by 6 bases and J by 2 bases, with 17 bases between the two germline ends. The CDR3 runs to 15 residues. CDR3 nucleotide sequence: TGTGCCAGCAGCTTCCCGCGCCGGGACACCTACGAGCAGTACTTC. As protein: CASSFPRRDTYEQYF.